This T cell receptor beta chain was documented in a study of T cells in Graves' hyperthyroidism and ophthalmopathy (dated by TCRdb to about 2019). For context, the study as a whole: Peripheral blood was collected at initial diagnosis, before any treatment. TCR V-J signatures able to tell the groups apart were searched for in a discovery cohort of 100 patients, of whom roughly 42 had Graves' ophthalmopathy and about 60 had stable Graves' hyperthyroidism. Once sampling was done, hyperthyroidism patients were given methimazole at a starting dose of 30 mg daily, whereas ophthalmopathy patients were given high-dose intravenous methylprednisolone. The approximately 98 discovery patients were randomly divided into training and test sets at a 7:3 ratio. Whether ophthalmopathy could be predicted prospectively was tested in an independent validation cohort made up of about 20 hyperthyroidism patients plus 17 patients who later progressed to ophthalmopathy. According to the paper, TCR Vbeta CDR3 sequencing was carried out on over 130 peripheral blood samples, which came from about 45 ophthalmopathy, under 85 hyperthyroidism and roughly 17 progressor patients. The study also compared thyroid tissue and blood T-cell repertoires from roughly six Graves' hyperthyroidism patients. What the work shows at the level of the full study, not this receptor alone: In cross-validation, a model built on a 13 V-J signature told ophthalmopathy apart from stable hyperthyroidism with 85% to 90% sensitivity and roughly 81% specificity, and in testing the same model reached 80%/75%. Most expanded thyroid clonotypes (frequency above 0.001) were also detected in blood, a finding suggesting that blood repertoires may reflect thyroid immune responses. Sample size was not statistically predetermined, and investigators were not blinded to group allocation. In validation, the model predicted progression to ophthalmopathy with approximately 71% sensitivity and 72% to 85% specificity, a median of around 6.6 months before onset.

Ophthalmopathy patients had moderately to severely active disease, Clinical Activity Score of at least 3, NOSPECS grade of at least 4, and duration under 3 months. Exclusion was applied to patients with uncontrolled infections, other autoimmune diseases, pregnancy or lactation. Diagnoses were established on the basis of clinical symptoms, serum thyroxine and TRAb, thyroid ultrasound, and orbital computed tomography. PBMCs were separated from under 12 ml of fresh peripheral blood using Ficoll-Paque density gradient centrifugation. Total RNA was extracted with Trizol reagent, and quality was checked on an Agilent 2100 Bioanalyzer. Relative to germline, V is 0 bases shorter and J is 5 bases shorter, with 14 bases between their ends. CDR1 DFQATT and CDR2 SNEGSKA are derived from the germline V gene (reference sequence). The CDR3 holds 15 amino acids from the cysteine to the phenylalanine. The read is trimmed to its CDR3 DNA, 45 bases read in frame from base 1.

This clonotype was seen only a few times. Its antigen specificity is not known. Base qualities were left out, and no much larger clone turns up one base away. The TCR beta CDR3 regions were amplified from RNA transcripts. A first-round RT-PCR of the TCR CDR3 used the HTBI primer set with the Qiagen OneStep RT-PCR kit. A second multiplex PCR round built the libraries, followed by size selection and purification. Paired-end sequencing of the libraries was performed with 100 bp reads on an Illumina HiSeq2000. The paper's data handling went like this. SOAPnuke was used to process the raw data, throwing out any read that contained adapters or uncalled bases, had a mean Phred below 15, or lacked an exact constant-primer or identifier match. High-quality paired reads were merged using COPE v1.2.5, and each unique nucleotide sequence was defined as a clonotype. MiTCR v1.1 was used to align clonotypes to the IMGT TRBV, TRBD and TRBJ reference segments. The analysis included only V-J combinations with a frequency above 0.0001, which together covered 99% to 99.2% of the repertoires. A TCS score was defined as the ratio of F50 (clonal expansion) to E x V (chaos), with BLOSUM62-based TCRdist applied between CDR3 peptides within each V-J. Welch's t-statistics and random forest reduced roughly 540 V-J features to about 12, which were used in a naive Bayes classifier (R e1071). TCRdb applied fastp at Q25 and MiXCR to the public reads, then kept only in-frame beta chains. Each CDR3 protein gets just one entry, which takes the most common genes and DNA from the rows behind it. TCRdb's processing, not the authors', yielded these V and J calls. This sample has under 500,000 distinct CDR3 sequences in its table, and more than 12% of those were observed once. Around 28% of the sample is in the top ten clones.

The specimen sequenced was blood. The source of this sequence is a man in his fifties with Graves' ophthalmopathy. The chain was built from TRBV20-1 and TRBJ2-1; TRBD2 is possibly the D segment (5 matching bases). The CDR3 here reads CSARDPAGINNEQFF. The bases are TGCAGTGCTAGAGACCCTGCCGGGATAAACAATGAGCAGTTCTTC.